One and the same sample provided the 20 T cell receptor beta chains below, sequenced in a study of read filtering for tumor transcriptome and immune sequencing. The library was built from roughly 400 ng RNA with molecular barcoded adaptors for alpha/delta and beta/gamma chains. Each CDR3 protein is one row after TCRdb ran MiXCR on the reads. The repertoire has 40,000 or so distinct CDR3 sequences, 14% of them found once; the top ten carry 15% to 20%. The sequenced material came from a population of CD138-negative cells sorted from bone marrow. The source of these receptors is a donor at least 40 years old with multiple myeloma.

The table lists this clonotype with many counts. The CDR3 nucleotides are TGTGCCAGCAGCCCAGGACTATCTGGCGAGCAGTACTTC. Protein product: CASSPGLSGEQYF. The chain joins TRBV11-2 to TRBJ2-7, with D possibly being TRBD2 (6 bases). V was cut by 5 bases and J by 6 bases, with 14 bases left in between. The CDR3 length is 13 residues. Germline V gene sequence: CDR1 SGHAT, CDR2 FQNNGV.

This clonotype is medium-sized in the sample. The genes are TRBV10-3 and TRBJ1-6, with 10 bases identical to TRBD1. The CDR3 extends over 16 amino acids. Germline V gene lookup returns CDR1 ENHRY and CDR2 SYGVKD. Trimming at V came to 0 bases and at J to 10 bases, leaving 6 bases not matched to a gene. In DNA form, the CDR3 reads TGTGCCATCAGTGAGTCCAGGGACAGGGGACGGTCACCCCTCCACTTT. Translated, it gives CAISESRDRGRSPLHF.

A note on this clonotype: A much larger clone lies a single base off, so this may be a read error. CDR3 DNA: TGTGCCAGCAGTGGTCTAGTCTGGGGGAGGAGGGCAGATACGCAGTATTTT. Encoded protein: CASSGLVWGRRADTQYF. The chain links TRBV28 to TRBJ2-3; D possibly corresponds to TRBD2 (6 bases). The CDR3 loop spans 17 amino acids. V was trimmed by 5 bases and J by 4 bases, leaving 22 bases between them. The germline V gene has CDR1 MDHEN and CDR2 SYDVKM.

This clonotype was observed at least ten times. The chain is built from TRBV7-2 and TRBJ1-1, with D possibly matching TRBD1 (6 bases). This CDR3 region has 13 residues. CDR1 SGHTA and CDR2 FQGNSA come from the germline V gene. Trimming cost V 0 bases and J 5 bases, with 7 bases left between them. Written as DNA, the CDR3 is TGTGCCAGCAGCTTAGCTCAGGGGACTGAAGCTTTCTTT. Translated, it gives CASSLAQGTEAFF.

This clonotype was counted ten times or more. CDR3 sequence: CASSAPGQGSEKLFF. DNA for the CDR3: TGTGCCAGCAGCGCACCGGGACAGGGAAGTGAAAAACTGTTTTTT. This rearrangement joins TRBV7-2 to TRBJ1-4; 9 bases agree with TRBD1. The CDR3 runs to 15 residues. J was trimmed by 7 bases and V by 5 bases; bases with no gene match: 8. CDR1 is SGHTA and CDR2 is FQGNSA in the germline V gene.

This clonotype was picked up many times. This chain joins TRBV29-1 and TRBJ2-6; D gene uncertain. CDR1 is SQVTM and CDR2 is ANQGSEA in the germline V gene. The CDR3 is 14 residues long. V was shortened by 1 base and J by 4 bases, with 8 bases between the two germline ends. In DNA form, the CDR3 reads TGCAGCGTTGAAGGGGCGCTGGGGGCCAACGTCCTGACTTTC. Its translation is CSVEGALGANVLTF.

J is TRBJ2-3 and V is TRBV18; 8 bases map to TRBD2. This CDR3 comprises 15 residues. Germline-derived CDR1 and CDR2 are KGHSH and LQKENI. Losses at the gene ends were 3 bases for V and 0 bases for J; bases not matched to a gene: 2. CDR3 sequence: CASSPERGSTDTQYF. The DNA for the CDR3 is TGTGCCAGCTCACCGGAGCGGGGGAGCACAGATACGCAGTATTTT.

This clonotype was detected many times. The chain couples TRBV27 to TRBJ1-1, with a weak D call TRBD1 (6 bases). The CDR3 contains 13 residues. The germline CDR1 and CDR2 sequences are MNHEY and SMNVEV (reference sequence). V was pared by 8 bases and J by 1 base, with 11 bases between. The CDR3 DNA sequence: TGTGCCAGCTCAAACAGGGCGAACACTGAAGCTTTCTTT. Translated, it gives CASSNRANTEAFF.

This clonotype was recorded at least ten times. As DNA, the CDR3 is TGTGCCAGCAGCTCCCGTACGTCGGGGGGGCGGAGGGGAGATACGCAGTATTTT. Translating gives CASSSRTSGGRRGDTQYF. This sequence joins TRBV11-2 and TRBJ2-3; 8 nucleotides match TRBD2. Germline-derived CDR1 and CDR2 are SGHAT and FQNNGV. The CDR3 loop spans 18 amino acids. Germline trimming cut 4 bases from V and 5 bases from J; bases unmatched to any gene: 17.

This clonotype was seen repeatedly, ten times or more. The junction departs from the called germline gene at one end, perhaps through a read error. The gene calls are TRBV7-8 and TRBJ2-1; D is possibly TRBD1 or TRBD2 (5 bases each). The CDR3 sequence is 14 residues long. In germline, CDR1 is SGHVS, CDR2 FQNEAQ. CDR3 in DNA: TGTGCCAGCAGCCGTCCGACAGACTACAATGGGCAGTTCTTC. Translation: CASSRPTDYNGQFF.

This clonotype was seen ten or more times. This chain's CDR3 is CASSNGRLAIGNEQFF. DNA for the CDR3: TGTGCCAGTAGTAACGGCCGACTAGCTATTGGCAATGAGCAGTTCTTC. The rearrangement joins TRBV19 to TRBJ2-1; 7 bases line up with TRBD2. The length of the CDR3 is 16 residues. The V segment lost 4 bases and the J segment 6 bases; nucleotides outside the gene matches: 12. CDR1 is LNHDA, CDR2 SQIVND, per germline (reference sequence).

In its sample, this clonotype was seen many times. The chain has TRBV28 and TRBJ1-5; possibly TRBD1 for D (5 bases). Looked up from germline, CDR1 is MDHEN and CDR2 is SYDVKM. Trimming shortened V by 5 bases and J by 5 bases, and 13 bases separated the two germline ends. This CDR3 contains 14 residues. CDR3 protein: CASSPPSGHQPQHF. CDR3 DNA: TGTGCCAGCAGTCCCCCTTCAGGGCATCAGCCCCAGCATTTT.

This clonotype was detected only a few times. This chain connects TRBV10-2 to TRBJ1-6; D is undetermined. Germline V gene lookup returns CDR1 WSHSY and CDR2 SAAADI. This CDR3 spans 14 amino acids. V shed 3 bases and J shed 10 bases, with 13 bases lying between them. The CDR3 region has the DNA TGCGCCAGCAGTGAAAGGCAGCTTCCCTCACCCCTCCACTTT. This codes for CASSERQLPSPLHF.

In its sample, this clonotype was seen many times. Compared with germline, one end of the junction differs, possibly owing to a read error. The rearrangement joins TRBV4-1 to TRBJ2-7, with D tentatively TRBD1 (6 bases). This CDR3 has 15 residues. In germline, CDR1 is MGHRA, CDR2 YSYEKL. CDR3 in amino acids: CAGSQGGRTVYEQYF. The CDR3 DNA reads as TGCGCCGGCAGCCAAGGAGGACGGACAGTCTACGAGCAGTACTTC.

This clonotype was detected many times. The chain combines TRBV6-1 with TRBJ1-2, with 8 bases lining up with TRBD1. J was trimmed by 8 bases and V by 7 bases; bases with no gene match: 9. The CDR3 loop spans 13 amino acids. CDR1 MNHNS and CDR2 SASEGT come from the germline V gene. The CDR3 protein is CASISTGEGGYTF. The DNA of the CDR3 is TGTGCCAGCATCTCGACAGGGGAGGGAGGCTACACCTTC.

J is TRBJ2-1 and V is TRBV7-3, with 10 nucleotides matching TRBD2. V lost 2 bases to trimming and J lost 8 bases; unmatched junction nucleotides: 6. The CDR3 has 15 amino acids. Germline lookup yields CDR1 SGHTA and CDR2 FQGTGA. The CDR3 DNA follows: TGTGCCAGCAGCTTAGCTAGCGGGGGTATAGATGAGCAGTTCTTC. Its protein is CASSLASGGIDEQFF.

This clonotype was detected many times. The chain combines TRBV7-9 with TRBJ2-3; D call uncertain. This CDR3 contains 14 residues. V dropped 5 bases and J dropped 2 bases, with 11 bases sitting between them. The germline V gene encodes CDR1 SEHNR and CDR2 FQNEAQ (reference sequence). CDR3 nucleotide sequence: TGTGCCAGCAGCCTCTTATCGTACACAGATACGCAGTATTTT. Amino acids: CASSLLSYTDTQYF.

This clonotype was picked up many times. The chain is built from TRBV6-1 and TRBJ2-7; TRBD1 is a possible D gene (6 bases). The ends were cut back, 6 bases at V and 0 bases at J, with 12 bases in the middle. CDR3 length: 14 amino acids. Germline V gene sequence: CDR1 MNHNS, CDR2 SASEGT. The CDR3 spells CASRDSLNSYEQYF. As DNA, the CDR3 is TGTGCCAGCAGGGACAGCTTGAACTCCTACGAGCAGTACTTC.

A remark on this clonotype: One base away lies a much larger clone, so this may be a sequencing read error. This chain joins TRBV4-3 and TRBJ2-5, with unresolved D. The germline V and J ends were trimmed by 0 bases and 1 base, with 9 bases remaining between them. Germline CDR1 reads LGHNA; CDR2 reads YSLEER. This CDR3 contains 15 residues. The CDR3 region has the DNA TGCGCCAGCAGCCAAGAGGCCCGGTCCCAAGAGACCCAGTACTTC. This translates into CASSQEARSQETQYF.

This clonotype was counted at least ten times. The chain combines TRBV28 with TRBJ2-7; 7 bases align to TRBD1. The length of the CDR3 is 14 residues. V shed 3 bases and J 4 bases; nucleotides not matched to a gene: 6. Germline CDR1 MDHEN, CDR2 SYDVKM. The CDR3 spells CASSFPGTAYEQYF. CDR3 DNA: TGTGCCAGCAGTTTCCCCGGGACAGCTTACGAGCAGTACTTC.